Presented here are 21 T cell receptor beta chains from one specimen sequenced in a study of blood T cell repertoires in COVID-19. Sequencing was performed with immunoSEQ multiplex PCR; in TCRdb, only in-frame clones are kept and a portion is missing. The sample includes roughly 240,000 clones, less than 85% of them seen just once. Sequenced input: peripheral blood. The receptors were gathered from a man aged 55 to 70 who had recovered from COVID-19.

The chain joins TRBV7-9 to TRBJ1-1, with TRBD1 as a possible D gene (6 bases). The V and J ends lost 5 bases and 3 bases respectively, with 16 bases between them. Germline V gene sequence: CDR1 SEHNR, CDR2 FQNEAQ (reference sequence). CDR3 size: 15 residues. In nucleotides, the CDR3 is TGTGCCAGCAGCCGAACAGGGAGGGAGGACACTGAAGCTTTCTTT. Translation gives CASSRTGREDTEAFF.

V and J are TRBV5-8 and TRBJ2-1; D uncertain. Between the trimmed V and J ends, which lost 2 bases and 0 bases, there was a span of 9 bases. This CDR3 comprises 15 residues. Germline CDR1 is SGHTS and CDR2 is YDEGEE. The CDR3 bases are TGTGCCAGCAGCTTATCTCTCCCCTCCTACAATGAGCAGTTCTTC. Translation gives CASSLSLPSYNEQFF.

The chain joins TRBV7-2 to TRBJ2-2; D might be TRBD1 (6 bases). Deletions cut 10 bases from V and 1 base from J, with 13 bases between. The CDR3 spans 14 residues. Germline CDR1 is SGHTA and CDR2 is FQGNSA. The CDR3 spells CANRARRNTGELFF. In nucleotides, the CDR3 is TGTGCCAACAGGGCGCGGAGGAACACCGGGGAGCTGTTTTTT.

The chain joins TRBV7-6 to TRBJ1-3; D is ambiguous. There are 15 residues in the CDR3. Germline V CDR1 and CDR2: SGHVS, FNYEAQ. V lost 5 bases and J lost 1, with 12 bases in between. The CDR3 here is CASSQRVGSGNTIYF. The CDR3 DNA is TGTGCCAGCAGCCAGAGGGTGGGGTCTGGAAACACCATATATTTT. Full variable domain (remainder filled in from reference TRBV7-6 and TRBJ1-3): GAGVSQSPRYKVTKRGQDVALRCDPISGHVSLYWYRQALGQGPEFLTYFNYEAQQDKSGLPNDRFSAERPEGSISTLTIQRTEQRDSAMYRCASSQRVGSGNTIYFGEGSWLTVV.

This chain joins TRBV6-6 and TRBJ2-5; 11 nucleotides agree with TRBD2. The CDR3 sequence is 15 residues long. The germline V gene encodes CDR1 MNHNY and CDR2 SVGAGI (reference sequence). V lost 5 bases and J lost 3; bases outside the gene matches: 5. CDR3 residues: CASSQGTSGKETQYF. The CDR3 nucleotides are TGTGCCAGCAGTCAGGGGACTAGCGGAAAAGAGACCCAGTACTTC.

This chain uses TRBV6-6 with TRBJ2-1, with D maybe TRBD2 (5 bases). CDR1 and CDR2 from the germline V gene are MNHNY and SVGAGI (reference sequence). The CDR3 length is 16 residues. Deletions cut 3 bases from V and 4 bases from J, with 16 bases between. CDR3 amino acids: CASSYPQSSGYNEQFF. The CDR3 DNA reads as TGTGCCAGCAGTTATCCACAAAGCAGCGGTTACAATGAGCAGTTCTTC.

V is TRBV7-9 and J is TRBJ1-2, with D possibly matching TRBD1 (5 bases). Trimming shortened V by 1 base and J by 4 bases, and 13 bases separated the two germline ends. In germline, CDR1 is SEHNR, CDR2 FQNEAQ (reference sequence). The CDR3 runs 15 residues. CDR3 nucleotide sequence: TGTGCCAGCAGCTTAGGGCAGGGAATGGCCTATGGCTACACCTTC. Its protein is CASSLGQGMAYGYTF.

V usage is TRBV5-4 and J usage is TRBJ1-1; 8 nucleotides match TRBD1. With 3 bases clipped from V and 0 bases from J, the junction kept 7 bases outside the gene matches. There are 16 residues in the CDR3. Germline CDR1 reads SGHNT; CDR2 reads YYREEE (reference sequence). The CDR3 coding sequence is TGTGCCAGCAGCTACCCTGGACAGGGAATGAACACTGAAGCTTTCTTT. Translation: CASSYPGQGMNTEAFF.

The CDR3 here is CASSEASQPRLEHEQYF. CDR3 in DNA: TGTGCCAGCAGTGAAGCCTCCCAACCTAGATTGGAGCACGAGCAGTACTTC. This chain links TRBV6-1 with TRBJ2-7; no firm D call. Germline V lookup: CDR1 MNHNS, CDR2 SASEGT. V was trimmed by 0 bases and J by 5 bases, leaving 20 bases between them. The CDR3 totals 17 residues.

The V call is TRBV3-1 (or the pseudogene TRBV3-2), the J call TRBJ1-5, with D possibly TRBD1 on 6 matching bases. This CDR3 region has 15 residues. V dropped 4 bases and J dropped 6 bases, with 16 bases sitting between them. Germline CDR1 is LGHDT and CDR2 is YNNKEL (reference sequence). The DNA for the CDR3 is TGTGCCAGCAGCCCCTTTTCAGGGGTCCCTCAGCCCCAGCATTTT. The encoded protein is CASSPFSGVPQPQHF.

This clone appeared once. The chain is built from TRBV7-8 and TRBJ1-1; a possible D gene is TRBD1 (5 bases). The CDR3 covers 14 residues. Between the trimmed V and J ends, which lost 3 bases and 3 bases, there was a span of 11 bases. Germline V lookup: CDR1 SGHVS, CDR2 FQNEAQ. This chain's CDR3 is CASSLSGRYTEAFF. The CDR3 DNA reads TGTGCCAGCAGCTTGTCAGGGAGGTACACTGAAGCTTTCTTT.

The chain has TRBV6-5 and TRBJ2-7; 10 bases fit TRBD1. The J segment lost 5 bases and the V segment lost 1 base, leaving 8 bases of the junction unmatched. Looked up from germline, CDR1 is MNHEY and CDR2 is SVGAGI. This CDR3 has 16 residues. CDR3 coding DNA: TGTGCCAGCAGTTACTTAGTAGACAGGGGGCGCGACGAGCAGTACTTC. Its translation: CASSYLVDRGRDEQYF.

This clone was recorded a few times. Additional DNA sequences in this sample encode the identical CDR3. CDR3 region: CASSVYDRVGNYGYTF. CDR3 bases: TGTGCCAGCAGCGTATACGACAGGGTAGGGAACTATGGCTACACCTTC. The V and J genes are TRBV9 and TRBJ1-2; 7 bases match TRBD1. This CDR3 region has 16 residues. V shed 1 base, J shed 2 bases, and the junction held 8 bases outside the gene matches. Germline lookup yields CDR1 SGDLS and CDR2 YYNGEE.

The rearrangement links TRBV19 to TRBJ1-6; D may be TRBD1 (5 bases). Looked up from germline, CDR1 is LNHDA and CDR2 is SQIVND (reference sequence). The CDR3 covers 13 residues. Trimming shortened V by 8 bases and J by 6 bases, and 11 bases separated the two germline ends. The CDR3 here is CASGDSSNSPLHF. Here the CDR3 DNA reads TGTGCCAGTGGAGACAGCTCTAATTCACCCCTCCACTTT.

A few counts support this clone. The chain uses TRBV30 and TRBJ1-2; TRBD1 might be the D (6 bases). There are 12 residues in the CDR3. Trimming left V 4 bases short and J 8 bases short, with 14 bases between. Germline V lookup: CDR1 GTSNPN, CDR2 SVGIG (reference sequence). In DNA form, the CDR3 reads TGTGCCTGGACCCAAGGGGGGGGCGGCTACACCTTC. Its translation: CAWTQGGGGYTF. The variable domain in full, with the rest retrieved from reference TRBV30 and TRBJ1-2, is SQTIHQWPATLVQPVGSPLSLECTVEGTSNPNLYWYRQAAGRGLQLLFYSVGIGQISSEVPQNLSASRPQDRQFILSSKKLLLSDSGFYLCAWTQGGGGYTFGSGTRLTVV.

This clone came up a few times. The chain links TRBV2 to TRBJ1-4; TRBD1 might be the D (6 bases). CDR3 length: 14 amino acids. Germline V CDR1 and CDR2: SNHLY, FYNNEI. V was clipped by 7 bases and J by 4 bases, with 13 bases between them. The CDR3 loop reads CASNIQGGNEKLFF. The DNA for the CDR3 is TGTGCCAGCAATATACAGGGTGGTAATGAAAAACTGTTTTTT.

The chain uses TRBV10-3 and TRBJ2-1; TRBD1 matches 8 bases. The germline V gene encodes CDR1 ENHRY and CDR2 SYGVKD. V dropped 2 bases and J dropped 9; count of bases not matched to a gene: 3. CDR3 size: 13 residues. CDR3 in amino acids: CAISEPGGSEQFF. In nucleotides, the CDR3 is TGTGCCATCAGTGAGCCAGGGGGCTCTGAGCAGTTCTTC.

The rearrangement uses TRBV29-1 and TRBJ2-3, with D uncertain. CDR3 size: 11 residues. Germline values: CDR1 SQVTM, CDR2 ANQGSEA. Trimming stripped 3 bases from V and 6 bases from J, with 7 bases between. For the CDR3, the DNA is TGCAGCGTTGATTCACGGGATACGCAGTATTTT. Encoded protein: CSVDSRDTQYF.

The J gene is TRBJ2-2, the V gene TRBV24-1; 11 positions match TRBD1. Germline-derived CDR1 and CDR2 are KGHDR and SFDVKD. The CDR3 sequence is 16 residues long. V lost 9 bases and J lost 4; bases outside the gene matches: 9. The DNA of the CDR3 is TGTGCCACCTCTCACGGGACAGGGGGAAGCACCGGGGAGCTGTTTTTT. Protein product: CATSHGTGGSTGELFF.

The CDR3 loop is CASSRQSSYGYTF. The CDR3 region has the DNA TGTGCCAGCAGCCGACAGTCCTCCTATGGCTACACCTTC. This chain uses TRBV6-2 or TRBV6-3 with TRBJ1-2; D is possibly TRBD1 (5 bases). V lost 6 bases and J lost 4, with 12 bases in between. Germline V gene data show CDR1 as MNHEY and CDR2 as SVGEGT. The CDR3 consists of 13 residues.

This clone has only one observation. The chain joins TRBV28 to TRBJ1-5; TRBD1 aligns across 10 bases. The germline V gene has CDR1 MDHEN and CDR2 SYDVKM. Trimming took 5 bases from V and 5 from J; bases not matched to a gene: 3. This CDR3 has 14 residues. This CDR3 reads CASSLGQGHQPQHF. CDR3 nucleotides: TGTGCCAGCAGTCTGGGACAGGGGCATCAGCCCCAGCATTTT.